This TCR beta chain was observed in a study of CD8+ T cells in alopecia areata listed by TCRdb under 2018. In terms of the full investigation: Treated patients were enrolled in an open-label pilot trial of oral tofacitinib, 5 to 10 mg twice daily, for moderate-to-severe alopecia areata. Tofacitinib was administered for 6 to 18 months, and 6 months of follow-up off drug were then conducted to assess delayed response and recurrence. In treated patients, disease severity was measured using the SALT score, which gives the percentage of scalp surface area affected. High-throughput TCRbeta sequencing was used to examine T cell clonal expansion in alopecia areata in both the C3H/HeJ mouse model and human patients. In humans, TCRbeta sequencing was performed on scalp tissue and on sorted CD4+ and CD8+ peripheral blood T cells from healthy controls and from patients with patchy or totalis/universalis alopecia areata. Biopsies were taken from tofacitinib-treated patients at baseline and again at 4 and 24 weeks into treatment, and several of those patients also had a later scalp biopsy. Clonality in the scalp was compared among normal scalp (n=4), patchy alopecia areata scalp (n=8), and alopecia totalis/universalis scalp (n=8). RNA was obtained with the PAXgene miRNA kit for fixed scalp, the miRNeasy kit for PBMCs, and the RNeasy kit for mouse skin. TCRbeta CDR3 regions were amplified by immunoSEQ multiplex PCR using 35 Vbeta forward and 13 Jbeta reverse primers.

Reading the label with the study, this specimen's treatment or condition is: oral pan-JAK inhibitor, 5-10 mg twice daily. From alopecia areata patients, peripheral blood was collected along with lesional scalp punch biopsies. PBMCs were isolated by density centrifugation and stained for CD3, CD4 and CD8, after which CD4+ and CD8+ T cells were sorted on a FACSAria. Libraries were built with the immunoSEQ multiplex PCR assay. To provide template for TCR sequencing, every sample had RNA extracted and reverse transcribed into cDNA. First-strand cDNA was synthesized using SuperScript III with a 2:1 mix of oligo-dT and random hexamers. A synthetic immune receptor repertoire was used to measure amplification bias, and any remaining bias was corrected computationally. The authors processed their data as follows. Raw reads were preprocessed to remove errors, and CDR3 was defined according to IMGT conventions as the region from the conserved cysteine to phenylalanine. To get clonality, Shannon entropy was normalized by log2 of the number of productive unique TCRs and the result was subtracted from 1. Whether each scalp clone was CD4 or CD8 was inferred by checking scalp TCRbeta sequences against the CD4 and CD8 repertoires from sorted blood. As stored in TCRdb, this immuneACCESS dataset retains in-frame rearrangements with V and J assigned. A fraction of the clones does not appear; measured against another copy, unresolved V genes explain less than half of the discrepancy, and the remainder lacks a known reason. The V and J calls and the clone size are those of that table, but D and trimming were determined from the DNA. This sample is represented by about 100,000 clones; about 61% of them were singletons. 16% of the sample goes to the ten largest clones.

The V end loses 1 base and the J end loses 7 bases, and a stretch of 8 bases separates them. The germline V gene specifies SGHTA as CDR1 and FQGNSA as CDR2. Counted from cysteine to phenylalanine, this CDR3 has 13 amino acids. Here the CDR3 DNA is all that survives: 39 bases in frame from base 1. A word on this clone: What this receptor recognizes is not known. No base-level quality is on record; no much larger clone is a single base apart.

Study-wide findings and limitations: Shared TCR sequences between patients were less evident than in mice, which may be partly attributable to HLA diversity in the patient population. Many expanded lesional clones persisted in scalp and blood during tofacitinib treatment, which may partly explain relapse after stopping treatment. Because the treated cohort was small and included a single nonresponder, larger studies are needed to assess links between baseline CD8+ expansion and response. Resident alphabeta T cells in normal human skin are also sequenced, complicating scalp TCR repertoire analysis, unlike mouse skin dominated by gammadelta T cells. Tofacitinib significantly lowered scalp clonality and the number of expanded CD8+ clones among the top 100 scalp clones. Compared with normal scalp, lesional scalp, particularly in alopecia totalis/universalis, had higher clonality and more expanded CD8+ clones, which suggests antigenic drive.

The sequences come from CD8+ T cells sorted from blood, collected at approximately week 56, from a patient treated with tofacitinib. This TCR was recovered from a human donor with alopecia areata. Recombination joined TRBV7-2 with TRBJ2-1; a tentative D match to TRBD1 spans 5 bases. The CDR3 loop reads CASSLVRGNEQFF. The DNA sequence is TGTGCCAGCAGCTTAGTTAGGGGAAATGAGCAGTTCTTC.